Presented here are 25 T cell receptor beta chains from one specimen sequenced in a study of T cells in Graves' hyperthyroidism and ophthalmopathy. There were TCR beta CDR3 regions amplified from RNA transcripts. With the HTBI primer set, the TCR CDR3 went through a first round of RT-PCR. Via MiXCR, TCRdb re-called the multiplex PCR reads, giving one row per CDR3 protein. The sample lists about 350,000 distinct CDR3 sequences, approximately 15% occurring once. Sequences were obtained from blood. These receptors were obtained from a woman aged 25 to 39 with Graves' hyperthyroidism.

In its sample, this clonotype was seen many times. The chain is built from TRBV20-1 and TRBJ2-7; D gene ambiguous. The germline V gene has CDR1 DFQATT and CDR2 SNEGSKA (reference sequence). The V and J ends lost 5 bases and 3 bases respectively, with 17 bases between them. This CDR3 has 14 residues. In DNA form, the CDR3 reads TGCAGTGCTTTTACGGAGACCGTACGCTACGAGCAGTACTTC. Translated: CSAFTETVRYEQYF.

This clonotype appeared many times. The chain couples TRBV28 to TRBJ1-2, with D hard to call. V dropped 5 bases and J dropped 5 bases, with 6 bases sitting between them. Germline CDR1 is MDHEN and CDR2 is SYDVKM. The CDR3 is 11 residues long. This CDR3 reads CASSGKYGYTF. The CDR3 DNA reads TGTGCCAGCAGTGGTAAATATGGCTACACCTTC.

V is TRBV20-1 and J is TRBJ1-3; D uncertain. The germline gives CDR1 DFQATT, CDR2 SNEGSKA (reference sequence). The CDR3 contains 14 residues. Trimming left V 6 bases short and J 2 bases short, with 14 bases between. The CDR3 DNA reads TGCAGTGCAAGTGGGAGCGGAGCTGGAAACACCATATATTTT. It encodes CSASGSGAGNTIYF.

This clonotype was seen repeatedly, ten times or more. The chain carries TRBV11-2 and TRBJ2-3; no reliable D call. Trimming left V 5 bases short and J 1 base short, with 13 bases between. Per germline, CDR1 SGHAT and CDR2 FQNNGV. CDR3 length: 15 residues. As DNA, the CDR3 is TGTGCCAGCAGCCGGACGAAATCAGGCACAGATACGCAGTATTTT. Its translation: CASSRTKSGTDTQYF.

This clonotype was observed many times. CDR3 residues: CAWGTGSATGELFF. The CDR3 DNA reads as TGTGCCTGGGGGACAGGAAGCGCGACCGGGGAGCTGTTTTTT. The chain couples TRBV30 to TRBJ2-2, with TRBD1 matching over 8 bases. This CDR3 spans 14 amino acids. The ends lost 5 bases at V and 5 bases at J; junction bases unmatched: 7. CDR1 is GTSNPN and CDR2 is SVGIG in the germline V gene (reference sequence).

This clonotype was seen at least ten times. This sequence joins TRBV28 and TRBJ2-7; 8 bases line up with TRBD2. V was pared by 6 bases and J by 0 bases, with 16 bases of the junction left unmatched. Germline CDR1 and CDR2: MDHEN and SYDVKM. CDR3 length: 18 residues. The CDR3 reads CASSLRASGSLNSYEQYF. CDR3 nucleotide sequence: TGTGCCAGCAGCCTTAGGGCGAGCGGGAGTCTTAACTCCTACGAGCAGTACTTC.

This sequence joins TRBV19 and TRBJ2-2, with 8 bases that match TRBD1. This CDR3 is built from 16 residues. Germline assignment: CDR1 LNHDA and CDR2 SQIVND (reference sequence). V was pared by 7 bases and J by 1 base, with 8 bases of the junction left unmatched. The CDR3 loop reads CASISPGTGNTGELFF. CDR3 DNA sequence: TGTGCCAGTATCAGTCCCGGGACAGGGAACACCGGGGAGCTGTTTTTT.

With regard to this clonotype: Given a much more abundant clone one base away, this may be a read error. The conserved closing phenylalanine or tryptophan is absent in this CDR3, likely reflecting a read error. V is TRBV29-1 and J is TRBJ2-7; TRBD2 agrees at 10 bases. Trimming cost V 5 bases and J 3 bases; bases outside gene matches: 7. The germline gives CDR1 SQVTM, CDR2 ANQGSEA. CDR3 size: 14 residues. CDR3 residues: CSVRGLAGGYEQYL. The DNA of the CDR3 is TGCAGCGTTAGGGGGTTAGCGGGAGGCTACGAGCAGTACCTC.

This clonotype occurred a few times. The chain links TRBV5-8 to TRBJ2-7; D might be TRBD2 (6 bases). This CDR3 is built from 15 residues. Germline V gives CDR1 SGHTS, CDR2 YDEGEE. The germline V and J ends were trimmed by 0 bases and 0 bases, with 10 bases remaining between them. In DNA form, the CDR3 reads TGTGCCAGCAGCTTGGGCGGGATTAGCTCCTACGAGCAGTACTTC. This sequence encodes CASSLGGISSYEQYF. Full variable domain (rest looked up from reference TRBV5-8 and TRBJ2-7): EAGVTQSPTHLIKTRGQQATLRCSPISGHTSVYWYQQALGLGLQFLLWYDEGEERNRGNFPPRFSGRQFPNYSSELNVNALELEDSALYLCASSLGGISSYEQYFGPGTRLTVT.

This clonotype was counted between two and nine times. This rearrangement joins TRBV28 to TRBJ2-6; D remains unclear. This CDR3 spans 12 amino acids. Germline V gives CDR1 MDHEN, CDR2 SYDVKM. Trimming took off 5 bases at V and 12 bases at J, with 11 bases between the two ends. CDR3 protein: CASSPSSGVLTF. The CDR3 DNA is TGTGCCAGCAGTCCTAGTTCTGGCGTCCTGACTTTC.

The sample holds many counts of this clonotype. The genes are TRBV5-1 and TRBJ2-6; D might be TRBD1 or TRBD2, each matching 5 bases. CDR1 is SGHRS and CDR2 is YFSETQ in the germline V gene. The ends were cut back, 0 bases at V and 0 bases at J, with 13 bases in the middle. The CDR3 extends over 18 amino acids. This CDR3 is CASSLAGTDSSGANVLTF. The CDR3 nucleotides are TGCGCCAGCAGCTTGGCCGGGACGGATAGCTCTGGGGCCAACGTCCTGACTTTC.

This chain connects TRBV3-1 to TRBJ2-7; D is perhaps TRBD2 (5 bases). The V gene lost 0 bases and the J gene lost 3 bases, with 9 bases spanning the gap. The CDR3 covers 14 residues. CDR1 LGHDT and CDR2 YNNKEL come from the germline V gene (reference sequence). This CDR3 is CASSQDPGDYEQYF. The CDR3 region has the DNA TGTGCCAGCAGCCAAGATCCCGGGGACTACGAGCAGTACTTC.

Only a few counts were recorded for this clonotype. The chain combines TRBV9 with TRBJ1-5, with a tentative D call TRBD1 (5 bases). V gave up 7 bases and J gave up 3 bases, with 14 bases separating them. In germline, CDR1 is SGDLS, CDR2 YYNGEE. The CDR3 loop spans 14 amino acids. CDR3 protein: CASGGGRANQPQHF. CDR3 coding DNA: TGTGCCAGCGGGGGGGGTAGGGCCAATCAGCCCCAGCATTTT.

This clonotype occurred many times. The chain combines TRBV20-1 with TRBJ1-2, with 7 bases lining up with TRBD1. There are 13 residues in the CDR3. Losses at the gene ends were 4 bases for V and 2 bases for J; bases not matched to a gene: 4. Germline CDR1 DFQATT, CDR2 SNEGSKA (reference sequence). CDR3 in amino acids: CSATRTGNYGYTF. DNA for the CDR3: TGCAGTGCTACCCGGACAGGCAACTATGGCTACACCTTC.

This clonotype has more than one count but fewer than ten. The chain uses TRBV15 and TRBJ2-5; maybe TRBD1 (5 bases). Germline V gene sequence: CDR1 LNHNV, CDR2 YYDKDF (reference sequence). Trimming left V 0 bases short and J 5 bases short, with 13 bases between. The CDR3 is made up of 15 amino acids. CDR3 amino acids: CATSREDKLSETQYF. Written as DNA, the CDR3 is TGTGCCACCAGCAGAGAGGACAAGCTTTCGGAGACCCAGTACTTC.

J is TRBJ2-3 and V is TRBV10-2; D unresolved. The CDR3 is 14 residues long. Per the germline V gene, CDR1 is WSHSY and CDR2 is SAAADI. With 8 bases removed from V and 2 bases from J, the gap between germline ends came to 14 bases. DNA of the CDR3: TGCGCCAGCGCTGGACCTATAAACACAGATACGCAGTATTTT. Its protein product is CASAGPINTDTQYF.

This clonotype was seen more than once but under ten times. The chain joins TRBV7-3 to TRBJ2-2; 8 bases align to TRBD1. The CDR3 runs to 14 residues. Germline CDR1 is SGHTA and CDR2 is FQGTGA. Germline trimming cut 6 bases from V and 4 bases from J; bases unmatched to any gene: 4. CDR3 DNA sequence: TGTGCCAGCAGTTCCGACAGGGGCACCGGGGAGCTGTTTTTT. Protein sequence: CASSSDRGTGELFF.

The chain carries TRBV12-3 or TRBV12-4 and TRBJ2-5; no clear D gene. V lost 6 bases to trimming and J lost 4 bases, with 9 bases between them. This CDR3 is 12 amino acids long. The CDR3 nucleotides are TGTGCCAGCAGGGGTAGAAGAGAGACCCAGTACTTC. Translated: CASRGRRETQYF.

In its sample, this clonotype was seen a few times. This chain connects TRBV6-1 to TRBJ1-4; weak D call: TRBD1 (5 bases). From germline, CDR1 is MNHNS and CDR2 SASEGT. This CDR3 is built from 14 residues. Trimming removed 6 bases at V and 9 bases at J, with 17 bases between. CDR3 in DNA: TGTGCCAGCAGATCGACAGCAATAGGGCAAAAACTGTTTTTT. As protein: CASRSTAIGQKLFF.

This clonotype was seen at least ten times. This chain links TRBV5-1 with TRBJ2-5; 12 bases agree with TRBD2. CDR1 and CDR2 (germline): SGHRS, YFSETQ. The CDR3 runs 17 residues. V lost 4 bases and J lost 4; bases outside the gene matches: 11. The CDR3 DNA sequence: TGCGCCAGCAGCCCAACCCCGGGACTAGCGGGCCTAGAGACCCAGTACTTC. Its protein is CASSPTPGLAGLETQYF.

This chain connects TRBV5-1 to TRBJ1-1, with TRBD1 as a possible D gene (5 bases). This CDR3 spans 16 amino acids. Germline loops: CDR1 SGHRS, CDR2 YFSETQ. V lost 1 base and J lost 0, with 13 bases in between. In nucleotides, the CDR3 is TGCGCCAGCAGCTTGAATGGGGGAAGGATGAACACTGAAGCTTTCTTT. It specifies CASSLNGGRMNTEAFF.

This clonotype was seen a handful of times. The V call is TRBV6-1, the J call TRBJ2-3; 9 nucleotides agree with TRBD1. With 8 bases clipped from V and 2 bases from J, the junction kept 5 bases outside the gene matches. The germline V gene encodes CDR1 MNHNS and CDR2 SASEGT. This CDR3 comprises 14 residues. In nucleotides, the CDR3 is TGTGCCAGCTCGGGGACAGGGATCACAGATACGCAGTATTTT. Amino acid sequence: CASSGTGITDTQYF.

This chain joins TRBV11-2 and TRBJ2-2; 7 bases align to TRBD1. Germline loops: CDR1 SGHAT, CDR2 FQNNGV. J was trimmed by 6 bases and V by 5 bases; bases with no gene match: 6. The length of the CDR3 is 14 residues. Here the CDR3 DNA reads TGTGCCAGCAGCCGTACCGGGACAGCCGGGGAGCTGTTTTTT. This codes for CASSRTGTAGELFF.

This clonotype was seen many times. The gene calls are TRBV20-1 and TRBJ2-7; D not certain. V gave up 3 bases and J gave up 4 bases, with 13 bases separating them. Per germline, CDR1 DFQATT and CDR2 SNEGSKA (reference sequence). The CDR3 consists of 13 residues. DNA for the CDR3: TGCAGTGCTAGCCCTAGTCAATTGTACGAGCAGTACTTC. Translation: CSASPSQLYEQYF.

This clonotype appeared many times. The rearrangement links TRBV28 to TRBJ1-5; the match to TRBD1 covers 8 bases. Germline-derived CDR1 and CDR2 are MDHEN and SYDVKM. The CDR3 consists of 15 residues. Trimming removed 6 bases from V and 4 bases from J; junction bases left unmatched: 8. The CDR3 nucleotides are TGTGCCAGCAGGTGGACAGGGTCCTTTAATCAGCCCCAGCATTTT. Protein product: CASRWTGSFNQPQHF.